This T cell receptor beta chain is drawn from a study of early T cells in non-severe SARS-CoV-2 infection. Overall study findings and caveats: Matching results from VDJdb favored anti-spike CD8 responses, leaving private and CD4 specificities undetected.

TCRdb reanalysed the 5' RACE reads using MiXCR and keeps one entry per CDR3 protein. The table shows about 39,000 distinct CDR3 sequences, with roughly 7% occurring only once. The V and J ends lost 2 bases and 1 base respectively, with 16 bases between them. This CDR3 is built from 16 residues. Per the germline V gene, CDR1 is SGHTS and CDR2 is YDEGEE. Ten or more counts support this clonotype. Its antigen is currently unknown. This clonotype was obtained from an adult who was a healthcare worker with PCR-confirmed SARS-CoV-2 infection or an uninfected control (not recorded which). Sequencing was carried out using whole blood. V gene TRBV5-8 combines with J gene TRBJ2-7; D is undetermined. DNA for the CDR3: TGTGCCAGCAGCTTAATACCTATCCGTCGTTCCTACGAGCAGTACTTC. Its translation: CASSLIPIRRSYEQYF.